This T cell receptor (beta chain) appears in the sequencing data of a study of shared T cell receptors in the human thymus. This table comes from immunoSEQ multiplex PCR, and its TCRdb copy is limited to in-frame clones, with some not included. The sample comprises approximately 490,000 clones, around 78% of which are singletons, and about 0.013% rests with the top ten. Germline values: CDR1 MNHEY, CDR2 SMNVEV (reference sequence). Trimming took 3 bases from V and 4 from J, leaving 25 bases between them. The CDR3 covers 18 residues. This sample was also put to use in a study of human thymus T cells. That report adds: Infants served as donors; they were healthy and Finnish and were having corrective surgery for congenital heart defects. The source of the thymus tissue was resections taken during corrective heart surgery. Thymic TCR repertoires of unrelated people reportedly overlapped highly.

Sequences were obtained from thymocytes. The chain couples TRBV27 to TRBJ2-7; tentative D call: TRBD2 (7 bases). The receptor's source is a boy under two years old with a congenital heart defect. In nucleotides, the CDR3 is TGTGCCAGCAGTTTGGGACCCGGCCGGGGGAGGGGGAGATACGAGCAGTACTTC. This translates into CASSLGPGRGRGRYEQYF.